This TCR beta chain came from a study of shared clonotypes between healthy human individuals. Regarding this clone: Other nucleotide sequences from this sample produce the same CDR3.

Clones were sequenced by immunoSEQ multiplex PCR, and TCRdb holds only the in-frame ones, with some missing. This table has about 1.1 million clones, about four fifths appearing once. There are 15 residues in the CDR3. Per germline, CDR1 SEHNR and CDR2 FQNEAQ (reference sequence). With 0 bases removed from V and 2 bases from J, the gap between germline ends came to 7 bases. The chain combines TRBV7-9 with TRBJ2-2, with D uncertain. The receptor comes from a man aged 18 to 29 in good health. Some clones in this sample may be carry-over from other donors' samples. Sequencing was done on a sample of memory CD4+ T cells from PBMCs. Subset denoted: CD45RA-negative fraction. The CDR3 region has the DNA TGTGCCAGCAGCTTAGCCCGCGGTAACACCGGGGAGCTGTTTTTT. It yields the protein CASSLARGNTGELFF.